This T cell receptor (beta chain) derives from a study of T cells in Graves' hyperthyroidism and ophthalmopathy. Amplified regions were TCR beta CDR3 sequences from RNA transcripts. First-round RT-PCR with HTBI primers amplified the TCR CDR3 region. From the multiplex PCR reads, TCRdb called clonotypes with MiXCR, one entry per CDR3 protein. This table holds a few hundred thousand distinct CDR3 sequences, roughly 14% found once. There are a few counts of this clonotype. The germline CDR1 and CDR2 sequences are DFQATT and SNEGSKA (reference sequence). CDR3 length: 13 residues. The genes are TRBV20-1 and TRBJ2-5, with TRBD2 as a possible D gene (6 bases). The sample consisted of blood. The origin of this receptor is a woman in her thirties with Graves' hyperthyroidism. CDR3 sequence: CSLFRDYQETQYF. The CDR3 DNA sequence: TGCAGCCTCTTCCGGGACTACCAAGAGACCCAGTACTTC.